A selection of T cell receptor beta chains follows, all from one sample in a study of beta chain features in type 1 diabetes. The assay was immunoSEQ multiplex PCR, and TCRdb's table has in-frame clones only and misses some. Among 430,000 or so clones listed, approximately 10% were seen once. The material sequenced was naive CD4+ T cells from blood. The receptors come from a woman aged 18-29 years in good health. Each CDR3 is given with its conserved first and last residue. The D gene is left open where the match is weak. Clone sizes are given selectively: once, few, many, or a class where the clone is expanded.

J gene	D gene	clone size	V gene	CDR3 protein	CDR3 DNA
TRBJ1-2	.	few	TRBV7-2	CASSLGLGYGYTF	TGTGCCAGCAGCCTGGGGCTGGGATATGGCTACACCTTC
TRBJ2-2	TRBD1	few	TRBV7-2	CASSAAKQTGRELFF	TGTGCCAGCAGCGCTGCAAAACAGACAGGGAGAGAGCTGTTTTTT
TRBJ1-1	.	.	TRBV6-5	CASSYSKGRTEAFF	TGTGCCAGCAGTTACTCAAAGGGACGTACTGAAGCTTTCTTT
TRBJ1-1	.	.	TRBV6-1	CASSLDQATSPKAFF	TGTGCCAGCAGCCTGGATCAGGCGACCTCTCCGAAAGCTTTCTTT
TRBJ2-1	.	.	TRBV18	CASSPERHEQFF	TGTGCCAGCTCACCAGAGAGGCATGAGCAGTTCTTC
TRBJ2-1	.	.	TRBV18	CASRHTSGTSYNEQFF	TGTGCCAGCCGACATACGAGCGGCACCTCCTACAATGAGCAGTTCTTC
TRBJ2-2	.	few	TRBV5-1	CASSLRDGNTGELFF	TGCGCCAGCAGCTTGCGAGATGGGAACACCGGGGAGCTGTTTTTT
TRBJ2-3	.	.	TRBV7-2	CASSLRLATDTQYF	TGTGCCAGCAGCTTACGCCTAGCTACAGATACGCAGTATTTT
TRBJ2-1	TRBD2	few	TRBV7-9	CASSPRLAGGQQNEQFF	TGTGCCAGCAGCCCGAGACTAGCGGGAGGGCAGCAGAATGAGCAGTTCTTC
TRBJ2-5	.	.	TRBV6-5	CASSYRDGRETQYF	TGTGCCAGCAGTTACCGAGATGGCCGGGAGACCCAGTACTTC
TRBJ1-2	TRBD1	.	TRBV10-3	CAISESSGQGFRGYTF	TGTGCCATCAGTGAGTCGTCGGGACAGGGGTTCCGTGGCTACACCTTC
TRBJ1-6	TRBD1	.	TRBV7-2	CASSLARIDRGGSPLHF	TGTGCCAGCAGCTTAGCGCGAATCGACAGGGGTGGATCACCCCTCCACTTT
TRBJ2-1	.	.	TRBV4-2	CASSHPGDSSYNEQFF	TGTGCCAGCAGCCACCCCGGCGATAGCTCCTACAATGAGCAGTTCTTC
TRBJ1-5	.	.	TRBV9	CASSVARDQPQHF	TGTGCCAGCAGCGTAGCCAGAGATCAGCCCCAGCATTTT
TRBJ1-5	.	.	TRBV28	CASSLIRQPQHF	TGTGCCAGCAGTTTAATTCGGCAGCCCCAGCATTTT
TRBJ2-1	.	few	TRBV4-1	CASSQVTGSLGNEQFF	TGCGCCAGCAGCCAAGTTACAGGGAGTTTGGGCAATGAGCAGTTCTTC
TRBJ2-2	.	few	TRBV7-2	CASSLVHTGELFF	TGTGCCAGCAGCTTAGTGCACACCGGGGAGCTGTTTTTT
TRBJ2-5	.	.	TRBV19	CASRLTRAETQYF	TGTGCCAGTAGGCTGACTAGGGCGGAGACCCAGTACTTC
TRBJ2-2	.	.	TRBV5-4	CASSPNRAGELFF	TGTGCCAGCAGTCCGAACAGGGCCGGGGAGCTGTTTTTT
TRBJ2-2	.	few	TRBV7-6	CASRVATGELFF	TGTGCCAGCAGGGTGGCCACCGGGGAGCTGTTTTTT
TRBJ1-1	.	.	TRBV2	CASSYRKNTEAFF	TGTGCCAGCAGTTACAGGAAGAACACTGAAGCTTTCTTT
TRBJ2-3	.	few	TRBV5-1	CASSRGSTDTQYF	TGCGCCAGCAGCCGAGGAAGCACAGATACGCAGTATTTT
TRBJ1-1	.	.	TRBV25-1	CASSDSSDYTEAFF	TGTGCCAGCAGTGATTCGAGTGATTACACTGAAGCTTTCTTT
TRBJ1-6	.	.	TRBV5-1	CASSLAGGAENSPLHF	TGCGCCAGCAGCTTGGCCGGGGGGGCCGAAAATTCACCCCTCCACTTT
TRBJ2-3	TRBD2	few	TRBV5-1	CASSSGGAGPDTQYF	TGCGCCAGCAGCTCCGGGGGGGCCGGCCCAGATACGCAGTATTTT
TRBJ2-5	.	.	TRBV7-2	CASSPLGQETQYF	TGTGCCAGCAGCCCATTGGGCCAAGAGACCCAGTACTTC
TRBJ1-5	.	.	TRBV7-9	CASSLGGREFHQPQHF	TGTGCCAGCAGCTTAGGTGGCAGGGAGTTTCATCAGCCCCAGCATTTT
TRBJ2-6	.	.	TRBV15	CATSRGHLSSGANVLTF	TGTGCCACCAGCAGAGGGCATCTTAGCTCTGGGGCCAACGTCCTGACTTTC
TRBJ1-2	.	.	TRBV4-1	CASSQPFSKQGGYTF	TGCGCCAGCAGCCAACCATTTTCTAAACAGGGCGGCTACACCTTC
TRBJ1-5	.	few	TRBV28	CASSSRGEGYQPQHF	TGTGCCAGCAGTTCCAGGGGTGAAGGGTACCAGCCCCAGCATTTT
TRBJ1-1	.	few	TRBV30	CAWVTALFGTEAFF	TGTGCCTGGGTGACCGCCCTATTCGGCACTGAAGCTTTCTTT
TRBJ2-7	TRBD1	.	TRBV6-5	CASSYTPGQGGYEQYF	TGTGCCAGCAGTTACACCCCGGGACAGGGGGGCTACGAGCAGTACTTC
TRBJ1-1	.	.	TRBV29-1	CSVEDSIEAFF	TGCAGCGTCGAGGACAGTATTGAAGCTTTCTTT
TRBJ1-4	.	.	TRBV30	CAWALTGLGNEKLFF	TGTGCCTGGGCCCTTACGGGCCTTGGAAATGAAAAACTGTTTTTT
TRBJ1-1	.	.	TRBV23-1	CASSRGRRGAAMNTEAFF	TGCGCCAGCAGTCGGGGTAGAAGGGGAGCGGCGATGAACACTGAAGCTTTCTTT
TRBJ1-1	TRBD1	few	TRBV29-1	CSVGDRNTEAFF	TGCAGCGTGGGGGACAGGAACACTGAAGCTTTCTTT
TRBJ1-5	.	.	TRBV30	CAWSVIGNQPQHF	TGTGCCTGGAGTGTAATAGGGAATCAGCCCCAGCATTTT
TRBJ2-2	.	few	TRBV7-8	CASSLVAGGTGELFF	TGTGCCAGCAGCTTAGTGGCAGGTGGGACCGGGGAGCTGTTTTTT
TRBJ2-1	.	.	TRBV5-1	CASSSPHRLTYNEQFF	TGCGCCAGCAGCTCGCCACACAGGCTCACCTACAATGAGCAGTTCTTC
TRBJ2-5	TRBD1	.	TRBV18	CASSSGQKETQYF	TGTGCCAGCTCATCGGGACAGAAAGAGACCCAGTACTTC
TRBJ2-2	.	.	TRBV27	CASRPNTGELFF	TGTGCCAGCAGACCGAACACCGGGGAGCTGTTTTTT
TRBJ2-7	TRBD1	.	TRBV29-1	CSVGGTGYYEQYF	TGCAGCGTTGGCGGGACAGGGTATTACGAGCAGTACTTC
TRBJ2-3	TRBD2	few	TRBV13	CASSPMARGGGIDTQYF	TGTGCCAGCAGCCCCATGGCTCGGGGGGGCGGAATAGATACGCAGTATTTT
TRBJ2-1	TRBD1	few	TRBV6-1	CASFRTQGDWEFF	TGTGCCAGCTTTAGAACCCAGGGGGATTGGGAGTTCTTC
TRBJ2-3	.	.	TRBV19	CASSIERATDTQYF	TGTGCCAGTAGTATTGAGCGGGCCACAGATACGCAGTATTTT
TRBJ1-1	.	few	TRBV14	CASTLGRMNTEAFF	TGTGCCAGCACCTTGGGACGGATGAACACTGAAGCTTTCTTT
TRBJ1-4	.	.	TRBV25-1	CASATGADFATNEKLFF	TGTGCCAGCGCTACGGGGGCGGATTTTGCAACTAATGAAAAACTGTTTTTT
TRBJ1-2	TRBD1	.	TRBV29-1	CSVDGKRQGLYYGYTF	TGCAGCGTTGATGGGAAACGACAGGGGCTCTACTATGGCTACACCTTC
TRBJ2-2	TRBD1	.	TRBV7-9	CAPGTANTGELFF	TGTGCCCCCGGGACAGCGAACACCGGGGAGCTGTTTTTT
TRBJ2-3	TRBD1	.	TRBV2	CASSLQGIDTQYF	TGTGCCAGCAGCCTACAGGGGATTGATACGCAGTATTTT
TRBJ2-3	.	.	TRBV6-1	CASSEARVPTDTQYF	TGTGCCAGCAGTGAAGCGCGGGTACCCACAGATACGCAGTATTTT
TRBJ2-7	.	few	TRBV30	CAWRNRGGAYEQYF	TGTGCCTGGAGAAACCGCGGTGGGGCATACGAGCAGTACTTC
TRBJ2-1	TRBD2	few	TRBV6-5	CASSYVRTSGNEQFF	TGTGCCAGCAGTTACGTTCGGACTAGCGGCAATGAGCAGTTCTTC